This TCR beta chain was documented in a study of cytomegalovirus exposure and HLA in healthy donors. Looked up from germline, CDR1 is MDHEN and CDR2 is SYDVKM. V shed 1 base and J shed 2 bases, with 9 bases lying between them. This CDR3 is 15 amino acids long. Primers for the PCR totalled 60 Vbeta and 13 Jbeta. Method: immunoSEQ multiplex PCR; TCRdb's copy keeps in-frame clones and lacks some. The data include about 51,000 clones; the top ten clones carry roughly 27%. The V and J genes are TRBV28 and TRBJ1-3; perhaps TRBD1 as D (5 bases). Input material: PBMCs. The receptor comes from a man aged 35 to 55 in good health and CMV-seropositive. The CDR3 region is CASSLLQTAGNTIYF. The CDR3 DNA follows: TGTGCCAGCAGTTTATTGCAGACAGCTGGAAACACCATATATTTT.